Presented here are 11 T cell receptor beta chains from one specimen sequenced in a study of blood T cell repertoires in COVID-19. Data came from immunoSEQ multiplex PCR; TCRdb stores just in-frame clones and leaves some out. The sample holds about 210,000 clones, around four fifths seen once. The specimen sequenced was peripheral blood. Receptors were obtained from a woman older than 75 with COVID-19, enrolled during active disease.

J is TRBJ1-4 and V is TRBV7-2; 9 positions match TRBD1. Per the germline V gene, CDR1 is SGHTA and CDR2 is FQGNSA. Trimming at V came to 6 bases and at J to 0 bases, leaving 5 bases not matched to a gene. The CDR3 is 16 amino acids. The CDR3 DNA follows: TGTGCCAGCAGTTTTAGACAGGGGGCAACTAATGAAAAACTGTTTTTT. Translated, it gives CASSFRQGATNEKLFF.

V and J are TRBV29-1 and TRBJ1-2; D gene unclear. Germline CDR1 and CDR2: SQVTM and ANQGSEA. This CDR3 has 9 residues. V lost 3 bases and J lost 8, with 4 bases in between. The CDR3 spells CSVDEGYTF. DNA for the CDR3: TGCAGCGTTGATGAGGGCTACACCTTC.

This chain uses TRBV7-6 with TRBJ2-3, with TRBD2 matching over 11 bases. This CDR3 spans 19 amino acids. The V gene end was trimmed by 0 bases and the J gene end by 0 bases; junction bases not matched to a gene: 8. Germline V gives CDR1 SGHVS, CDR2 FNYEAQ. The DNA of the CDR3 is TGTGCCAGCAGCTTAGCGCGCGCTAGCGGGGGGCCGAGCACAGATACGCAGTATTTT. It encodes CASSLARASGGPSTDTQYF.

The chain recombines TRBV7-2 with TRBJ2-3, with 11 bases aligning to TRBD2. The CDR3 runs 17 residues. The V gene end was trimmed by 1 base and the J gene end by 2 bases; junction bases not matched to a gene: 5. CDR1 and CDR2 (germline): SGHTA, FQGNSA. The chain's CDR3 is CASSLEVAGGTTDTQYF. CDR3 sequence (DNA): TGTGCCAGCAGCTTAGAGGTAGCGGGGGGGACCACAGATACGCAGTATTTT.

The CDR3 here is CASSPYSGNTEAFF. CDR3 nucleotides: TGTGCCAGCAGCCCCTATTCAGGGAACACTGAAGCTTTCTTT. This rearrangement joins TRBV6-5 to TRBJ1-1; D unclear. Germline CDR1 MNHEY, CDR2 SVGAGI. The CDR3 is 14 residues long. Trimming stripped 6 bases from V and 1 base from J, with 12 bases between.

V and J are TRBV2 and TRBJ1-2; D gene unclear. The germline V and J ends were trimmed by 6 bases and 7 bases, with 9 bases remaining between them. The CDR3 spans 11 residues. CDR1 and CDR2 from the germline V gene are SNHLY and FYNNEI. Here the CDR3 reads CASSGEAGYTF. The CDR3 DNA reads as TGTGCCAGCAGCGGGGAGGCTGGCTACACCTTC. Supplemented by reference TRBV2 and TRBJ1-2, the full variable domain reads EPEVTQTPSHQVTQMGQEVILRCVPISNHLYFYWYRQILGQKVEFLVSFYNNEISEKSEIFDDQFSVERPDGSNFTLKIRSTKLEDSAMYFCASSGEAGYTFGSGTRLTVV.

The rearrangement joins TRBV3-1 (or the pseudogene TRBV3-2) to TRBJ2-2; weak D call: TRBD2 (6 bases). There are 14 residues in the CDR3. V was pared by 4 bases and J by 7 bases, with 13 bases between. Looked up from germline, CDR1 is LGHDT and CDR2 is YNNKEL (reference sequence). In DNA, the CDR3 is TGTGCCAGCAGCCTTACGGGGGTTAGCGGGGAGCTGTTTTTT. Protein sequence: CASSLTGVSGELFF.

This chain links TRBV6-5 with TRBJ2-3; a possible D gene is TRBD1 (6 bases). V lost 7 bases and J lost 3, with 14 bases in between. Germline V gene data show CDR1 as MNHEY and CDR2 as SVGAGI. The CDR3 contains 14 residues. As DNA, the CDR3 is TGTGCCAGCAAGACAGGTGGGCGTACAGATACGCAGTATTTT. This sequence encodes CASKTGGRTDTQYF.

This clone was recorded only once. This sequence joins TRBV28 and TRBJ2-3; 8 nucleotides agree with TRBD1. Germline V gives CDR1 MDHEN, CDR2 SYDVKM. There are 19 residues in the CDR3. The ends lost 6 bases at V and 5 bases at J; junction bases unmatched: 22. CDR3 coding DNA: TGTGCCAGCAGCCACTTCCTTATACGACAGGGGACTTACGGAGATACGCAGTATTTT. Translating it yields CASSHFLIRQGTYGDTQYF.

The rearrangement links TRBV5-1 to TRBJ2-3, with D possibly TRBD1 on 6 matching bases. CDR3 length: 17 residues. Trimming stripped 0 bases from V and 5 bases from J, with 19 bases between. The V gene's germline CDR1 is SGHRS and CDR2 YFSETQ. CDR3 in DNA: TGCGCCAGCAGCTTGGCAGGGGCGCCAAGTCAAGTAGATACGCAGTATTTT. Translated: CASSLAGAPSQVDTQYF.

This clone has a single count. The V and J genes are TRBV2 and TRBJ2-5; 7 bases agree with TRBD1. CDR1 and CDR2 (germline): SNHLY, FYNNEI. V trimming: 5 bases; J trimming: 2 bases; junction bases outside the gene matches: 2. There are 13 residues in the CDR3. The CDR3 here is CASSWDSQETQYF. Here the CDR3 DNA reads TGTGCCAGCAGTTGGGACAGTCAAGAGACCCAGTACTTC.